This TCR beta chain was recovered during a study of cytomegalovirus exposure and HLA in healthy donors. Overall study findings and caveats: Most likely, a cluster of highly shared sequence variants arose as a sequencing artifact. The authors later found HLA-associated TCR beta chains more clonally expanded than equally common others.

As to this clone: The antigen is not known.

60 Vbeta and 13 Jbeta primers were used in PCR. Assay used: immunoSEQ multiplex PCR; TCRdb lists only in-frame clones, some missing. The sample holds some 180,000 clones; about 77% are singletons and the top ten take roughly 2.5%. V lost 4 bases and J 14 bases, leaving 16 bases between the germline ends. The germline gives CDR1 SGHNT, CDR2 YYREEE (reference sequence). The CDR3 length is 12 residues. The rearrangement uses TRBV5-4 and TRBJ2-1; possible D gene TRBD1, 6 bases. The source of this sequence is a woman aged 25 to 45 in good health and CMV-seropositive. What was sequenced was PBMCs. The CDR3 is CASSEGTNGKFF. As DNA, the CDR3 is TGTGCCAGCAGCGAGGGGACAAACGGCAAGTTCTTC.